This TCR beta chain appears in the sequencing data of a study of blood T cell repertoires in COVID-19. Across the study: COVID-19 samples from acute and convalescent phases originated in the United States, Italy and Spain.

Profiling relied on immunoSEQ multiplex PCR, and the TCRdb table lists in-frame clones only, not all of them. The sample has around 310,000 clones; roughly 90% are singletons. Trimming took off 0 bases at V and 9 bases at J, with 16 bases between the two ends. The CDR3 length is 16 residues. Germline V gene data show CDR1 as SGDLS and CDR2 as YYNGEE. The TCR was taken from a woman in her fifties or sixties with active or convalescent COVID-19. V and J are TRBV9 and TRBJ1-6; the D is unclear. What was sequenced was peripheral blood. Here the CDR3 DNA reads TGTGCCAGCAGCGTAGCAGCCGGGAGTAACAGTTCACCCCTCCACTTT. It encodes CASSVAAGSNSSPLHF.